The sequence of this TCR beta chain was determined in a study of monozygotic twins with cystic fibrosis. Findings of the study overall: The repertoire was suggested to be naive-dominated, clonality median about 0.0094. Unrelated CF individuals shared fewer identical clonotypes than monozygotic CF twins. No link emerged between shared CDR3 counts and age, concordance or severity. Co-twins had the most similar V usage for 13 of 16 pairs, J for 8.

Of note for this clone: Its specificity is not known.

Method: immunoSEQ multiplex PCR; TCRdb's copy keeps in-frame clones and lacks some. Of under 25,000 clones in the sample, about 97% were seen once. This CDR3 contains 16 residues. Looked up from germline, CDR1 is MDHEN and CDR2 is SYDVKM. V lost 2 bases and J 0 bases, leaving 11 bases between the germline ends. V and J are TRBV28 and TRBJ1-3, with D possibly being TRBD1 (5 bases). Specimen: blood. The sequence was collected from a woman aged 30 to 39 with cystic fibrosis. This CDR3 is CASSLIFGASGNTIYF. CDR3 coding DNA: TGTGCCAGCAGTTTAATCTTCGGGGCCTCTGGAAACACCATATATTTT.